This TCR beta chain stems from a study of blood T cells in healthy people across ages. Regarding the study as a whole: There were more naive CD4+ cells and higher diversity in long-lived donors than in aged donors.

The CDR3 sequence is 13 residues long. Germline-derived CDR1 and CDR2 are MGHDK and SYGVNS. As concerns this clonotype: The antigen is undetermined. Compared with germline, one end of the junction differs, possibly owing to a read error.

A second about 7 to 12 cycle PCR used barcoded and J-beta primers. Tags on each cDNA molecule came from a template-switch adaptor with 12 random nucleotides. TCRdb used MiXCR to reprocess the 5' RACE reads, holding one entry per CDR3 protein. The sample lists hundreds of thousands of distinct CDR3 sequences, approximately 40% occurring once. V and J are TRBV25-1 and TRBJ1-2, with D possibly TRBD1 on 6 matching bases. Sequenced sample: blood. The receptor was isolated from an elderly man in good health. This chain's CDR3 is CGSSGGGNYGYTF. In DNA form, the CDR3 reads TGTGGCAGCAGCGGGGGCGGTAACTATGGCTACACCTTC.